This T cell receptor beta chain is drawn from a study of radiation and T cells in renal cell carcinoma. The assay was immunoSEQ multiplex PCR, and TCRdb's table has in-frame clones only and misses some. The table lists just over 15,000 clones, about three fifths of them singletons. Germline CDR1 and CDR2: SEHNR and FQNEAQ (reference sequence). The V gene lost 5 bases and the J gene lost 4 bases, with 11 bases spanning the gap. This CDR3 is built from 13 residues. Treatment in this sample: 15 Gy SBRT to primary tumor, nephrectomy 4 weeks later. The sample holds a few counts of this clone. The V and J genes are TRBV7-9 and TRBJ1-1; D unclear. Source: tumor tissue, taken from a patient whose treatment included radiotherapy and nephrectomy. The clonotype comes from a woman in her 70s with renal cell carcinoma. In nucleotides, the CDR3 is TGTGCCAGCAGCCAGAACCCCGTCACTGAAGCTTTCTTT. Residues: CASSQNPVTEAFF.